These 24 T cell receptor beta chains came from one sample sequenced in a study of cytomegalovirus exposure and HLA in healthy donors. The primer mix had 60 Vbeta and 13 Jbeta primers. TCRdb's copy holds only in-frame clones and misses some; the assay was immunoSEQ multiplex PCR. The sample has roughly 120,000 clones, 65% to 90% seen once. Specimen: PBMCs. These receptors all stem from a woman aged 25 to 45 in good health and CMV-seronegative.

The rearrangement links TRBV7-2 to TRBJ2-3; 7 nucleotides align to TRBD1. CDR1 SGHTA and CDR2 FQGNSA come from the germline V gene. This CDR3 has 14 residues. The V and J ends lost 1 base and 4 bases, in that order; junction bases with no gene match: 2. CDR3 sequence: CASSLVQGADTQYF. The CDR3 coding sequence is TGTGCCAGCAGCTTAGTGCAGGGGGCAGATACGCAGTATTTT.

This clone came up a few times. The chain couples TRBV11-2 to TRBJ2-2, with unresolved D. V lost 5 bases and J lost 6, with 19 bases in between. This CDR3 comprises 16 residues. Germline V lookup: CDR1 SGHAT, CDR2 FQNNGV. CDR3 DNA: TGTGCCAGCAGCCCAGATCTCCTCAGAACCCCCGGGGAGCTGTTTTTT. Residues: CASSPDLLRTPGELFF. Full variable domain (remainder filled in from reference TRBV11-2 and TRBJ2-2): EAGVAQSPRYKIIEKRQSVAFWCNPISGHATLYWYQQILGQGPKLLIQFQNNGVVDDSQLPKDRFSAERLKGVDSTLKIQPAKLEDSAVYLCASSPDLLRTPGELFFGEGSRLTVL.

V and J are TRBV19 and TRBJ1-1; D unresolved. In germline, CDR1 is LNHDA, CDR2 SQIVND (reference sequence). The V end lost 3 bases, the J end lost 3 bases, and 14 bases lay between the germline ends. This CDR3 region has 15 residues. For the CDR3, the DNA is TGTGCCAGTAGTATGCCTCGAGGGTTGGACACTGAAGCTTTCTTT. This encodes CASSMPRGLDTEAFF.

The rearrangement uses TRBV6-6 and TRBJ2-5, with D perhaps matching TRBD2 (6 bases). In germline, CDR1 is MNHNY, CDR2 SVGAGI (reference sequence). The CDR3 length is 15 residues. V lost 2 bases and J lost 4, with 14 bases in between. The CDR3 region has the DNA TGTGCCAGCAGTTACGGAGGGACTTCTCGAGAGACCCAGTACTTC. It specifies CASSYGGTSRETQYF.

CDR3 sequence (DNA): TGTGCCAGCAGAAGACGAGCGGGAGAGGGCGAAGAGACCCAGTACTTC. Its translation: CASRRRAGEGEETQYF. V usage is TRBV7-2 and J usage is TRBJ2-5; 8 bases match TRBD2. Germline V gene sequence: CDR1 SGHTA, CDR2 FQGNSA. CDR3 length: 16 amino acids. Trimming at V came to 6 bases and at J to 3 bases, leaving 12 bases not matched to a gene.

The chain employs TRBV7-9 and TRBJ2-7; TRBD2 agrees at 14 bases. The germline gives CDR1 SEHNR, CDR2 FQNEAQ (reference sequence). With 4 bases clipped from V and 4 bases from J, the junction kept 12 bases outside the gene matches. The CDR3 covers 18 residues. CDR3: CASSSRDIGLAGGYEQYF. The CDR3 bases are TGTGCCAGCAGCTCCCGGGACATAGGACTAGCGGGGGGTTACGAGCAGTACTTC.

V gene TRBV6-5 combines with J gene TRBJ2-2; D possibly corresponds to TRBD2 (6 bases). Germline V gives CDR1 MNHEY, CDR2 SVGAGI. This CDR3 spans 14 amino acids. The V end lost 6 bases, the J end lost 4 bases, and 12 bases lay between the germline ends. As DNA, the CDR3 is TGTGCCAGCAGCCCCGGGACTTTCACCGGGGAGCTGTTTTTT. This encodes CASSPGTFTGELFF.

This chain connects TRBV4-3 to TRBJ1-4; a possible D gene is TRBD1 (5 bases). Looked up from germline, CDR1 is LGHNA and CDR2 is YSLEER. The CDR3 is 15 residues long. The ends were cut back, 3 bases at V and 10 bases at J, with 18 bases in the middle. CDR3: CASSHGTGTYRKLFF. The CDR3 DNA sequence: TGCGCCAGCAGCCATGGGACCGGGACTTATCGAAAACTGTTTTTT.

Only one count was recorded for this clone. The rearrangement links TRBV5-1 to TRBJ1-5; D not resolved. V was pared by 0 bases and J by 5 bases, with 6 bases between. There are 13 residues in the CDR3. CDR1 SGHRS and CDR2 YFSETQ come from the germline V gene. CDR3 region: CASSLGLDQPQHF. CDR3 DNA: TGCGCCAGCAGCTTGGGACTTGATCAGCCCCAGCATTTT.

CDR3: CASSTTSVLSYEQYF. CDR3 in DNA: TGTGCCAGCAGCACGACTAGCGTCCTCTCCTACGAGCAGTACTTC. This chain uses TRBV7-8 with TRBJ2-5, with TRBD2 identical over 8 bases. The J call is in doubt because the DNA end fits TRBJ2-7 better. The CDR3 is 15 residues long. Germline lookup yields CDR1 SGHVS and CDR2 FQNEAQ.

This clone was counted between two and nine times. The chain has TRBV7-9 and TRBJ2-3, with TRBD2 matching over 9 bases. V shed 3 bases, J shed 1 base, and the junction held 5 bases outside the gene matches. CDR1 and CDR2 from the germline V gene are SEHNR and FQNEAQ (reference sequence). This CDR3 has 16 residues. The CDR3 reads CASSFQAGGRTDTQYF. The CDR3 bases are TGTGCCAGCAGCTTCCAAGCGGGAGGACGCACAGATACGCAGTATTTT.

CDR3 sequence: CASTKSGGANYGYTF. The CDR3 DNA reads as TGTGCCAGCACCAAATCAGGGGGCGCCAACTATGGCTACACCTTC. The V and J genes are TRBV5-4 and TRBJ1-2, with 8 bases that match TRBD1. The CDR3 is 15 residues long. CDR1 and CDR2 from the germline V gene are SGHNT and YYREEE (reference sequence). V lost 6 bases, J lost 2 bases, and 9 bases stayed unmatched.

This clone was seen only once. V usage is TRBV9 and J usage is TRBJ2-2, with a possible D match to TRBD2 (5 bases). This CDR3 has 14 amino acids. Germline CDR1 is SGDLS and CDR2 is YYNGEE. The V end was cut by 1 base, the J end by 8 bases, with 12 bases between. The CDR3 region has the DNA TGTGCCAGCAGCGTAACGGACGGAGGAGGGGAGCTGTTTTTT. This gives the protein CASSVTDGGGELFF.

This chain connects TRBV5-1 to TRBJ1-1, with a possible D match to TRBD1 (5 bases). The germline V and J ends were trimmed by 0 bases and 5 bases, with 14 bases remaining between them. The CDR3 loop spans 15 amino acids. From germline, CDR1 is SGHRS and CDR2 YFSETQ. CDR3 bases: TGCGCCAGCAGCTTGGTATCTAGGGACTGGACTGAAGCTTTCTTT. Protein: CASSLVSRDWTEAFF.

The chain uses TRBV2 and TRBJ1-2, with D tentatively TRBD1 (6 bases). The CDR3 totals 14 residues. The V and J ends lost 5 bases and 4 bases respectively, with 14 bases between them. The V gene's germline CDR1 is SNHLY and CDR2 FYNNEI. This chain's CDR3 is CASSTGTRSYGYTF. In DNA, the CDR3 is TGTGCCAGCAGTACAGGGACCCGGAGCTATGGCTACACCTTC.

This clone was observed once. The rearrangement uses TRBV6-1 and TRBJ1-1; the match to TRBD1 covers 7 bases. V was pared by 7 bases and J by 2 bases, with 7 bases of the junction left unmatched. This CDR3 region has 14 residues. The germline V gene has CDR1 MNHNS and CDR2 SASEGT. The CDR3 sequence is CASTEGARNTEAFF. CDR3 in DNA: TGTGCCAGCACGGAGGGGGCGCGCAACACTGAAGCTTTCTTT.

This chain connects TRBV6-4 to TRBJ2-3; 8 positions agree with TRBD2. Germline CDR1 is MRHNA and CDR2 is SNTAGT. The J segment lost 5 bases and the V segment lost 2 bases, leaving 6 bases of the junction unmatched. This CDR3 region has 15 residues. The CDR3 spells CASSDGAGAGDTQYF. In nucleotides, the CDR3 is TGTGCCAGCAGTGACGGAGCGGGAGCCGGAGATACGCAGTATTTT.

The chain joins TRBV7-9 to TRBJ2-1, with TRBD1 matching 10 bases. The germline V gene has CDR1 SEHNR and CDR2 FQNEAQ (reference sequence). This CDR3 contains 16 residues. J gave up 7 bases and V 6 bases, and 12 bases lay outside the gene matches. The CDR3 is CASSPLTGTGANEQFF. CDR3 sequence (DNA): TGTGCCAGCAGTCCTCTCACCGGGACAGGGGCGAATGAGCAGTTCTTC.

The chain joins TRBV19 to TRBJ1-4; D perhaps matches TRBD1 (5 bases). Trimming removed 6 bases at V and 8 bases at J, with 19 bases between. The CDR3 totals 15 residues. Per germline, CDR1 LNHDA and CDR2 SQIVND (reference sequence). The CDR3 region is CASSTGTQRREKLFF. DNA of the CDR3: TGTGCCAGTAGCACCGGGACTCAACGGCGGGAAAAACTGTTTTTT.

This clone was observed a handful of times. V usage is TRBV10-3 and J usage is TRBJ2-1, with TRBD2 identical over 11 bases. The CDR3 is made up of 15 amino acids. Trimming at V came to 10 bases and at J to 4 bases, leaving 9 bases not matched to a gene. Germline CDR1 and CDR2: ENHRY and SYGVKD. The CDR3 DNA reads TGTGCCAGCAGCTCCGGGACTAGCGGTTACAATGAGCAGTTCTTC. Its translation: CASSSGTSGYNEQFF.

The chain has TRBV10-3 and TRBJ1-4; 9 bases match TRBD1. V lost 0 bases and J lost 5; bases outside the gene matches: 1. This CDR3 spans 15 amino acids. Germline loops: CDR1 ENHRY, CDR2 SYGVKD. The CDR3 DNA sequence: TGTGCCATCAGTGAGTCCGGGACAGGGAATGAAAAACTGTTTTTT. Translating it yields CAISESGTGNEKLFF.

The rearrangement uses TRBV7-7 and TRBJ2-5, with TRBD2 matching 11 bases. With 9 bases clipped from V and 4 bases from J, the junction kept 13 bases outside the gene matches. This CDR3 spans 16 amino acids. Germline V gene lookup returns CDR1 SSHAT and CDR2 FNYEAQ (reference sequence). The CDR3 is CARTSGIWVVGETQYF. Written as DNA, the CDR3 is TGTGCCAGGACTAGCGGGATATGGGTGGTGGGAGAGACCCAGTACTTC.

The rearrangement joins TRBV6-1 to TRBJ2-7; a weak D match, TRBD2 (5 bases). The CDR3 length is 12 residues. Germline V gene lookup returns CDR1 MNHNS and CDR2 SASEGT. The V end lost 0 bases, the J end lost 12 bases, and 12 bases lay between the germline ends. The CDR3: CASSEARAGAYF. The CDR3 nucleotides read TGTGCCAGCAGTGAAGCGCGGGCAGGTGCGTACTTC.

Notes on this clone: Its ends do not fully match the called genes, so a read error is possible. The chain is built from TRBV9 and TRBJ2-5, with 10 positions matching TRBD2. CDR3 size: 16 residues. The germline CDR1 and CDR2 sequences are SGDLS and YYNGEE. DNA for the CDR3: TGTGCCGGCAGCGTAGATGGACTAGCGGTTACGGAGACCCAGTACTTC. This sequence encodes CAGSVDGLAVTETQYF.